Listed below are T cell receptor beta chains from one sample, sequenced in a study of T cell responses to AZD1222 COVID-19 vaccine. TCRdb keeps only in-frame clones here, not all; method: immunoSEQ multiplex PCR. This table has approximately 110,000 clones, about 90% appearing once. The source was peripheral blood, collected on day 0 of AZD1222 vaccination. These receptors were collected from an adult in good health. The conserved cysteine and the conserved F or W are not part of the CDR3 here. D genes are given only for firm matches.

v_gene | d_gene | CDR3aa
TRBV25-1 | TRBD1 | ASSKSTGSNQPQH
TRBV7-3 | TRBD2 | ASSFPGLDNEQF
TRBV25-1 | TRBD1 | ASSARLGQGVSNEQF
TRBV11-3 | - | ASSLTVGRGGYT
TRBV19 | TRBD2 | ASSILAGMGTDTQY
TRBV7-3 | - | ASSSPGLGNEQF
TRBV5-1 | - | ASSGGITFEQY
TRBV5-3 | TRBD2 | ARSFPSTSGGKDTQY
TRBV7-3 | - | ASSPGGMRETQY
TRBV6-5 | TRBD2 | ASSRRREGEQY
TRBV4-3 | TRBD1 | ASSQDPGTGEKLF
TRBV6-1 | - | ASSEGIGTDRQETQY
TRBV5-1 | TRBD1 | ASSHGQGANIVSNQPQH
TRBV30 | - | AGGRDNEQY